This T cell receptor (beta chain) was profiled in a study of cytomegalovirus exposure and HLA in healthy donors. 13 Jbeta primers and 60 Vbeta primers were used for the PCR. Profiling relied on immunoSEQ multiplex PCR, and the TCRdb table lists in-frame clones only, not all of them. This sample has roughly 190,000 clones, with about four fifths found just once. Trimming took 8 bases from V and 2 from J, leaving 16 bases between them. Germline V gene lookup returns CDR1 SNHLY and CDR2 FYNNEI. CDR3 length equals 16 residues. The clonotype was recovered from a woman in her forties or fifties in good health and CMV-seronegative. The sequencing input was PBMCs. The chain carries TRBV2 and TRBJ2-6; weak D call: TRBD1 (6 bases). The CDR3 here is CASREAQGPGANVLTF. CDR3 nucleotide sequence: TGTGCCAGCCGGGAAGCACAGGGTCCTGGGGCCAACGTCCTGACTTTC.